Following are 20 T cell receptor beta chains from one sample sequenced in a study of blood T cell repertoires in COVID-19. Generated by immunoSEQ multiplex PCR, the TCRdb table keeps only in-frame clones and is missing some. The table has approximately 61,000 clones, roughly 86% seen once. Sequenced sample: peripheral blood. The receptors originated from a human donor in a cohort sampled during active COVID-19.

The V gene is TRBV7-3, the J gene TRBJ1-1; 9 nucleotides agree with TRBD1. With V trimmed by 4 bases and J by 4 bases, 7 bases remained unmatched. Germline V gives CDR1 SGHTA, CDR2 FQGTGA. CDR3 length: 15 amino acids. The CDR3 here is CASSSIGDRATEAFF. CDR3 bases: TGTGCCAGCAGCTCTATAGGGGACAGGGCCACTGAAGCTTTCTTT.

The gene calls are TRBV2 and TRBJ2-3; 9 bases are shared with TRBD2. The CDR3 length is 14 residues. V lost 6 bases, J lost 5 bases, and 6 bases stayed unmatched. CDR1 is SNHLY and CDR2 is FYNNEI in the germline V gene. CDR3 DNA sequence: TGTGCCAGCAGCCCGACTAGCGGCAAAGATACGCAGTATTTT. This codes for CASSPTSGKDTQYF.

V is TRBV28 and J is TRBJ1-2, with 9 nucleotides matching TRBD1. Germline CDR1 reads MDHEN; CDR2 reads SYDVKM. The CDR3 covers 19 residues. V shed 3 bases and J 3 bases; nucleotides not matched to a gene: 17. The CDR3 nucleotides read TGTGCCAGCAGTTTTCCCGGGACAGGGTACAGGCTCCTCCACTATGGCTACACCTTC. It is translated as CASSFPGTGYRLLHYGYTF.

In this sample, this clone turned up a few times. This rearrangement joins TRBV12-5 to TRBJ1-2, with D unclear. Germline lookup yields CDR1 LGHNT and CDR2 FRNRAP. With 0 bases removed from V and 4 bases from J, the gap between germline ends came to 18 bases. This CDR3 spans 17 amino acids. DNA for the CDR3: TGTGCTAGTGGTTTGGTGGTGCTTCGGGAACGGGGCTATGGCTACACCTTC. Amino acids: CASGLVVLRERGYGYTF.

This clone was observed a handful of times. The rearrangement joins TRBV6-4 to TRBJ2-1; 8 nucleotides match TRBD2. CDR3 size: 15 residues. Germline V gene data show CDR1 as MRHNA and CDR2 as SNTAGT. V gave up 3 bases and J gave up 7 bases; unmatched junction bases: 8. As DNA, the CDR3 is TGTGCCAGCAGTGAGAAGCGGGAGTTTCGGAATGAGCAGTTCTTC. Encoded protein: CASSEKREFRNEQFF.

This clone appeared a single time. V usage is TRBV6-2 or TRBV6-3 and J usage is TRBJ1-4; no definite D call. CDR3 length: 13 amino acids. Germline V gene data show CDR1 as MNHEY and CDR2 as SVGEGT. The V end lost 4 bases, the J end lost 8 bases, and 11 bases lay between the germline ends. The CDR3 spells CASSWAFGEKLFF. The CDR3, as DNA: TGTGCCAGCAGTTGGGCCTTTGGAGAAAAACTGTTTTTT.

The genes are TRBV18 and TRBJ1-5; D is unresolved. This CDR3 is built from 13 residues. The germline CDR1 and CDR2 sequences are KGHSH and LQKENI. V was shortened by 0 bases and J by 11 bases, with 11 bases between the two germline ends. CDR3 nucleotide sequence: TGTGCCAGCTCACCACCTACTTCGGGTACCCAGCATTTT. It is translated as CASSPPTSGTQHF.

V and J are TRBV4-2 and TRBJ1-2; weak D call: TRBD1 (5 bases). Between the trimmed V and J ends, which lost 1 base and 3 bases, there was a span of 12 bases. The CDR3 has 15 amino acids. Germline lookup yields CDR1 LGHNA and CDR2 YNFKEQ. For the CDR3, the DNA is TGTGCCAGCAGCCAAGCAGGGCGGAGGGACTATGGCTACACCTTC. Protein: CASSQAGRRDYGYTF.

The rearrangement joins TRBV18 to TRBJ2-5, with D uncertain. The CDR3 sequence is 12 residues long. Germline V lookup: CDR1 KGHSH, CDR2 LQKENI. V shed 6 bases and J shed 5 bases, with 10 bases lying between them. The CDR3 nucleotides are TGTGCCAGCTCCACGGTCCGGGAGACCCAGTACTTC. It is translated as CASSTVRETQYF.

This clone has only one observation. The chain uses TRBV28 and TRBJ1-2, with 7 bases that match TRBD1. The CDR3 spans 13 residues. The V and J ends lost 5 bases and 5 bases, in that order; junction bases with no gene match: 5. The germline V gene encodes CDR1 MDHEN and CDR2 SYDVKM. The CDR3 reads CASSPGQVYGYTF. CDR3 sequence (DNA): TGTGCCAGCAGTCCCGGACAGGTGTATGGCTACACCTTC.

J is TRBJ2-1 and V is TRBV13; 10 nucleotides match TRBD2. Trimming cost V 5 bases and J 8 bases; bases outside gene matches: 9. Germline assignment: CDR1 PRHDT and CDR2 FYEKMQ (reference sequence). The CDR3 consists of 15 residues. CDR3 coding DNA: TGTGCCAGCAGCCGAGCGGGAGGGCCTCAGGATGAGCAGTTCTTC. It is translated as CASSRAGGPQDEQFF.

This sequence joins TRBV28 and TRBJ2-7; possibly TRBD1 for D (6 bases). This CDR3 is 14 amino acids long. The germline V gene has CDR1 MDHEN and CDR2 SYDVKM. V lost 5 bases, J lost 7 bases, and 18 bases lay in between. The CDR3 sequence is CASSTRGQLGEQYF. The CDR3 DNA reads as TGTGCCAGCAGTACAAGGGGACAATTGGGGGAGCAGTACTTC.

J is TRBJ2-7 and V is TRBV28, with TRBD2 matching over 13 bases. The CDR3 totals 16 residues. J lost 9 bases, V lost 2 bases, and 10 bases had no gene match. Germline CDR1 reads MDHEN; CDR2 reads SYDVKM. The CDR3 here is CASSLLLAGGPLRQYF. The CDR3, as DNA: TGTGCCAGCAGTTTACTACTAGCGGGAGGGCCGTTAAGGCAGTACTTC.

The V gene is TRBV12-3 or TRBV12-4, the J gene TRBJ2-7, with D tentatively TRBD2 (5 bases). The germline V and J ends were trimmed by 8 bases and 0 bases, with 8 bases remaining between them. This CDR3 comprises 12 residues. The CDR3 spells CASGGSSYEQYF. In DNA, the CDR3 is TGTGCCAGCGGAGGCAGCTCCTACGAGCAGTACTTC.

The V call is TRBV28, the J call TRBJ2-5, with 15 bases lining up with TRBD2. Per the germline V gene, CDR1 is MDHEN and CDR2 is SYDVKM. This CDR3 has 17 residues. Unmatched junction bases numbered 9, after V lost 5 bases and J lost 5 bases. Here the CDR3 DNA reads TGTGCCAGCAGTCGGACTAGCGGGAGGGCCAGGGGGGAGACCCAGTACTTC. This encodes CASSRTSGRARGETQYF.

This rearrangement joins TRBV27 to TRBJ2-3; 9 bases agree with TRBD2. The germline gives CDR1 MNHEY, CDR2 SMNVEV (reference sequence). The V segment lost 3 bases and the J segment 3 bases; nucleotides outside the gene matches: 4. This CDR3 is built from 15 residues. The CDR3 spells CASSFGSGRTDTQYF. In DNA form, the CDR3 reads TGTGCCAGCAGTTTTGGTAGCGGGAGAACAGATACGCAGTATTTT.

The chain joins TRBV7-2 to TRBJ1-1; D may be TRBD1 (5 bases). V lost 1 base and J lost 1, with 13 bases in between. Germline-derived CDR1 and CDR2 are SGHTA and FQGNSA. The CDR3 runs to 16 residues. Here the CDR3 reads CASSLGITGANTEAFF. CDR3 bases: TGTGCCAGCAGCTTAGGGATTACAGGAGCGAACACTGAAGCTTTCTTT.

The chain links TRBV28 to TRBJ2-6; possible D gene TRBD2, 5 bases. Trimming took off 5 bases at V and 0 bases at J, with 11 bases between the two ends. The germline V gene has CDR1 MDHEN and CDR2 SYDVKM. The CDR3 totals 16 residues. CDR3 protein: CASSLPAGSGANVLTF. CDR3 nucleotides: TGTGCCAGCAGTCTCCCTGCGGGCTCTGGGGCCAACGTCCTGACTTTC.

CDR3 amino acids: CAISESGQGAFEQYF. In nucleotides, the CDR3 is TGTGCCATCAGTGAGTCGGGGCAGGGGGCTTTCGAGCAGTACTTC. The rearrangement links TRBV10-3 to TRBJ2-7, with 8 nucleotides matching TRBD1. The junction had 7 bases not matched to a gene; V was cut back by 0 bases and J by 6 bases. The CDR3 extends over 15 amino acids. Germline V gene data show CDR1 as ENHRY and CDR2 as SYGVKD.

The genes are TRBV28 and TRBJ1-1, with 10 bases identical to TRBD1. Trimming removed 4 bases from V and 10 bases from J; junction bases left unmatched: 12. The germline V gene has CDR1 MDHEN and CDR2 SYDVKM. The CDR3 sequence is 15 residues long. The CDR3 DNA is TGTGCCAGCAGTTCGCAATCCGGGACAGGGGTGCTAGCTTTCTTT. Its protein product is CASSSQSGTGVLAFF.